This T cell receptor (beta chain) was profiled in a study of siplizumab effects on memory and regulatory T cells. The study, taken as a whole, reports: Naive T cells appeared more varied than memory cells and looked like key alloresponse contributors. There was no confirmation of the suppressive function of proliferating Tregs from siplizumab cultures. Mapping to unstimulated subsets was achieved for only a minor fraction of alloreactive clones. Controls showed an average of roughly 25% Treg-derived mappable alloreactive CD4+ clones, while siplizumab showed around 73%.

In regard to this clone: Its antigen is still unknown.

This CDR3 spans 15 amino acids. With 0 bases removed from V and 4 bases from J, the gap between germline ends came to 11 bases. The germline gives CDR1 WNHNN, CDR2 SYGVQD (reference sequence). Profiling relied on immunoSEQ multiplex PCR, and the TCRdb table lists in-frame clones only, not all of them. This table has about 98,000 clones, approximately 90% appearing once. The chain has TRBV10-1 and TRBJ2-3; D may be TRBD1 (6 bases). The TCR originated in a human donor in good health. Sequenced material: CD4+ T cells sorted from blood. The CDR3 DNA is TGCGCCAGCAGTGAGTCCCGTGGGGGCCCAGATACGCAGTATTTT. It is translated as CASSESRGGPDTQYF.